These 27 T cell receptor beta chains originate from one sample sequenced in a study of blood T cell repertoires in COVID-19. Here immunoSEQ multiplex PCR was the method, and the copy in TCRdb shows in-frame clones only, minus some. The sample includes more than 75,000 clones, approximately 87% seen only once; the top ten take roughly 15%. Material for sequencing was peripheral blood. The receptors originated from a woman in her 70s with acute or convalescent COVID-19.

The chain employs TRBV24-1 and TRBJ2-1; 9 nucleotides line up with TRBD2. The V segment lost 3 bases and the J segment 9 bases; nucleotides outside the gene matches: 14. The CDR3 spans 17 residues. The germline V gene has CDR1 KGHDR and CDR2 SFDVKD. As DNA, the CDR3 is TGTGCCACCAGTGATAGGGGGACTAGCCAAACCTACGGTGAGCAGTTCTTC. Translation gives CATSDRGTSQTYGEQFF.

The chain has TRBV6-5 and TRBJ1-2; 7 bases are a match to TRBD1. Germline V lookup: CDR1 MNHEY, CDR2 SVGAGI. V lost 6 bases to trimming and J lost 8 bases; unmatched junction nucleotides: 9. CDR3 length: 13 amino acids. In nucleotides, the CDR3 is TGTGCCAGCAGCCGGACAGGACCCGACGGCTACACCTTC. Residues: CASSRTGPDGYTF.

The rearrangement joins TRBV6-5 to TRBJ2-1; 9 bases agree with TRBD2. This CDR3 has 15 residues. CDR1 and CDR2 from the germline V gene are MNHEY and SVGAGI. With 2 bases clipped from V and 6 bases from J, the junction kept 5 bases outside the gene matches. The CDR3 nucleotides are TGTGCCAGCAGTTACGGGGGACTAGCCAGCAATGAGCAGTTCTTC. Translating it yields CASSYGGLASNEQFF.

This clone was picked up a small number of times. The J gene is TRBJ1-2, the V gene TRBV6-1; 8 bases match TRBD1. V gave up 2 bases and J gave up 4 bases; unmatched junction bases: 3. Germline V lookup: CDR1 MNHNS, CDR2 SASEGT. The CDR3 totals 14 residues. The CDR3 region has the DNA TGTGCCAGCAGTGAACCAGGGGGCAGCTATGGCTACACCTTC. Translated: CASSEPGGSYGYTF.

The CDR3 here is CASSPGLSYNEQFF. In DNA, the CDR3 is TGCGCCAGCAGCCCAGGGTTGAGCTACAATGAGCAGTTCTTC. The chain uses TRBV5-1 and TRBJ2-1; a weak D match, TRBD1 (5 bases). This CDR3 has 14 residues. Germline CDR1 and CDR2: SGHRS and YFSETQ. V was shortened by 4 bases and J by 3 bases, with 11 bases between the two germline ends. The full variable domain, completed using reference TRBV5-1 and TRBJ2-1, is KAGVTQTPRYLIKTRGQQVTLSCSPISGHRSVSWYQQTPGQGLQFLFEYFSETQRNKGNFPGRFSGRQFSNSRSEMNVSTLELGDSALYLCASSPGLSYNEQFFGPGTRLTVL.

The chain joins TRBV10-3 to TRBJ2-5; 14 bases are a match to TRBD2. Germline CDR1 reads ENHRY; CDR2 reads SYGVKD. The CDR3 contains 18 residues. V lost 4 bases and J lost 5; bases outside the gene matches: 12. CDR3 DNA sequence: TGTGCCATCAGTGCTGGACTAGCGGGAGGTCTGGTGCGGGAGACCCAGTACTTC. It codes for CAISAGLAGGLVRETQYF.

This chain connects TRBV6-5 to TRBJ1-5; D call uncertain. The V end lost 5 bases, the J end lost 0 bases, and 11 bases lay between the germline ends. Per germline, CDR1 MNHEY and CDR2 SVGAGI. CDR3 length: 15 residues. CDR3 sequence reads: CASSRAANSNQPQHF. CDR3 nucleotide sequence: TGTGCCAGCAGTAGAGCGGCAAATAGCAATCAGCCCCAGCATTTT.

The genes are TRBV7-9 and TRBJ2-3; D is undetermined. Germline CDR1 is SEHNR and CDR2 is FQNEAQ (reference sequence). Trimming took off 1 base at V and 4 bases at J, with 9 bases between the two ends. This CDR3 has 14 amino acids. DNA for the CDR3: TGTGCCAGCAGCTTAGTTTCAGATGCAGATACGCAGTATTTT. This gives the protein CASSLVSDADTQYF.

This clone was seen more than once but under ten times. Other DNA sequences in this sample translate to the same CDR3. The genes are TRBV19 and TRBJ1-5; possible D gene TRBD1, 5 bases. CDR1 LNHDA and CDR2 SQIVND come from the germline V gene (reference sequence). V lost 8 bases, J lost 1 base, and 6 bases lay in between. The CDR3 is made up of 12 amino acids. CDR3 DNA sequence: TGTGCCAGTGGGGGGAGCAATCAGCCCCAGCATTTT. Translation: CASGGSNQPQHF.

CDR3 nucleotide sequence: TGTGCCAGTAGCCAGGAGGGACTGGGTCCCTTTTCGCAGTATTTT. Translated, it gives CASSQEGLGPFSQYF. This chain links TRBV19 with TRBJ2-3, with D perhaps TRBD2 (6 bases). Between the trimmed V and J ends, which lost 6 bases and 10 bases, there was a span of 23 bases. The CDR3 runs 15 residues. The germline V gene encodes CDR1 LNHDA and CDR2 SQIVND (reference sequence). Full variable domain (missing parts from reference TRBV19 and TRBJ2-3): DGGITQSPKYLFRKEGQNVTLSCEQNLNHDAMYWYRQDPGQGLRLIYYSQIVNDFQKGDIAEGYSVSREKKESFPLTVTSAQKNPTAFYLCASSQEGLGPFSQYFGPGTRLTVL.

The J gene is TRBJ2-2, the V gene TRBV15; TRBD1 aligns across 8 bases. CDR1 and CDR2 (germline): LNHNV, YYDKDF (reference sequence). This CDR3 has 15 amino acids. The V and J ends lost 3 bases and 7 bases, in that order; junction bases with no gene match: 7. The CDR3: CATSRDREVSGELFF. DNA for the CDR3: TGTGCCACCAGCAGGGACAGGGAAGTTAGCGGGGAGCTGTTTTTT.

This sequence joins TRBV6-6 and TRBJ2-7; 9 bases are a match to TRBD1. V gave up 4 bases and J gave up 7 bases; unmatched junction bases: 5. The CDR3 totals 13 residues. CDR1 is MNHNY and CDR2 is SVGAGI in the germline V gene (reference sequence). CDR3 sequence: CASSFSGQGEQYV. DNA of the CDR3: TGTGCCAGCAGTTTCTCTGGACAGGGGGAGCAGTACGTC.

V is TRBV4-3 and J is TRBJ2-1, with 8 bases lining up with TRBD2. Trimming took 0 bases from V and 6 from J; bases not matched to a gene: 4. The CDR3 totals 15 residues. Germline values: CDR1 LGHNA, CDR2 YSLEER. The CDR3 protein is CASSQDLAGLNEQFF. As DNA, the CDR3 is TGCGCCAGCAGCCAAGACTTAGCGGGGCTCAATGAGCAGTTCTTC.

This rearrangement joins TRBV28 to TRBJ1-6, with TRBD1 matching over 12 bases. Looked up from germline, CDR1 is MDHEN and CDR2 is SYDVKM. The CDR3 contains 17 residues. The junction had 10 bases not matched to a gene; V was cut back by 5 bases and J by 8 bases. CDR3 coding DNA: TGTGCCAGCAGTCTGGGACAGGGGGCGGTTTTCGATTCACCCCTCCACTTT. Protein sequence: CASSLGQGAVFDSPLHF.

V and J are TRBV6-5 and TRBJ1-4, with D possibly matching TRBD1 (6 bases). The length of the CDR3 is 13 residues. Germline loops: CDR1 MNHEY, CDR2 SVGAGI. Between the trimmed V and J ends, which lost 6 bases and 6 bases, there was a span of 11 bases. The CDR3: CASRRAGDEKLFF. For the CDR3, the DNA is TGTGCCAGCAGAAGGGCAGGGGATGAAAAACTGTTTTTT.

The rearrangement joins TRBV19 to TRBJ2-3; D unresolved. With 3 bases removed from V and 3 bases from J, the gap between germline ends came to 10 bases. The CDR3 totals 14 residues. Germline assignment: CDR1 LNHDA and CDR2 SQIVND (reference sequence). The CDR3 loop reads CASSIRASTDTQYF. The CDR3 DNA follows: TGTGCCAGTAGTATTCGCGCGAGTACAGATACGCAGTATTTT.

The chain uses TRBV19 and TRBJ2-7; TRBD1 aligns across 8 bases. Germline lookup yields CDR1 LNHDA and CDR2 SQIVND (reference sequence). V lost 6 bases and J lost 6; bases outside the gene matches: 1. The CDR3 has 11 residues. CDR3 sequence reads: CASSQGAEQYV. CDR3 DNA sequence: TGTGCCAGTAGCCAGGGGGCCGAGCAGTACGTC.

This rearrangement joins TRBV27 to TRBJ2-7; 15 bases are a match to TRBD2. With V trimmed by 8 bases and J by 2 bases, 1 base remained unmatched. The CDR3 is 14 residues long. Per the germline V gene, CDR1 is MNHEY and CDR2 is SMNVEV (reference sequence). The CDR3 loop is CASRTSGGAYEQYV. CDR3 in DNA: TGTGCCAGCCGGACTAGCGGGGGGGCCTACGAGCAGTACGTC.

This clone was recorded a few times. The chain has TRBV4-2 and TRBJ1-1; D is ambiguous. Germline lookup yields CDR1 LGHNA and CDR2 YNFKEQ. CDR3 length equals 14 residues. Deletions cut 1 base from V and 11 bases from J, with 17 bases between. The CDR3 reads CASSQVTDAVFAFF. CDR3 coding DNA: TGTGCCAGCAGCCAAGTTACCGACGCGGTGTTCGCTTTCTTT.

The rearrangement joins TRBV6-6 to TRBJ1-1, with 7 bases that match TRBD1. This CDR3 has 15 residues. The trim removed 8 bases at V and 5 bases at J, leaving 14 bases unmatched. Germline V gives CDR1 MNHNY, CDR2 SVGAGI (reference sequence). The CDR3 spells CASRGQGSGGTEAFF. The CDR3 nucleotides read TGTGCCAGCCGAGGCCAGGGGTCAGGGGGGACTGAAGCTTTCTTT.

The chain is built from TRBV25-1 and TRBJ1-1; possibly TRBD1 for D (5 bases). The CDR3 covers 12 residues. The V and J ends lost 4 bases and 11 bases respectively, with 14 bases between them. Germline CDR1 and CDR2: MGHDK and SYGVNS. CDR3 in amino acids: CASSATGTGAFF. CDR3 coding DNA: TGTGCCAGCAGTGCAACCGGGACTGGGGCTTTCTTT.

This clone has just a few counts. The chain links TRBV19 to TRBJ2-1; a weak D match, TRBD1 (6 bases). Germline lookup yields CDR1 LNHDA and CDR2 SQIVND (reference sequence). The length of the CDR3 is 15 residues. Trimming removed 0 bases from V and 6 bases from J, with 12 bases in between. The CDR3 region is CASSIDRQEGNEQFF. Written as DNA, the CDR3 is TGTGCCAGTAGTATAGATCGACAGGAAGGCAATGAGCAGTTCTTC.

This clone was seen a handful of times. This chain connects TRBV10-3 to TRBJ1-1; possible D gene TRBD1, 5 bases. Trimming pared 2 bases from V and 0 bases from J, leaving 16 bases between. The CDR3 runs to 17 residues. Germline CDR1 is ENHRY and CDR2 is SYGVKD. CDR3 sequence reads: CAISEPRQRSMNTEAFF. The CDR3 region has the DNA TGTGCCATCAGTGAGCCCAGACAGAGATCTATGAACACTGAAGCTTTCTTT.

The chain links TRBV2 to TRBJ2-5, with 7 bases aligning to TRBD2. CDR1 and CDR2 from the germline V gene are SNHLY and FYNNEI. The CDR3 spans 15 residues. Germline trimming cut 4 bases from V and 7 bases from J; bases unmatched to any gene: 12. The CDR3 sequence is CASSGEAGMRGTQYF. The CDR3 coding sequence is TGTGCCAGCAGTGGGGAAGCGGGAATGCGGGGGACCCAGTACTTC.

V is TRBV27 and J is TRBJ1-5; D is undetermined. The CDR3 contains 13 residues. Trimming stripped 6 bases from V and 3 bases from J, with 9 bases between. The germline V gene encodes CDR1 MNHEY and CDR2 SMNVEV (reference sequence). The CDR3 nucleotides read TGTGCCAGCAGGTTAGGACTCAATCAGCCCCAGCATTTT. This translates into CASRLGLNQPQHF.

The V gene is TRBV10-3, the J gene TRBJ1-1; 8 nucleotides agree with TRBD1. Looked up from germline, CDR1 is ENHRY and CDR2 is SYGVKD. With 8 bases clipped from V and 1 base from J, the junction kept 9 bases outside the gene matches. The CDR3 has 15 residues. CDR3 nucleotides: TGTGCCATCCCTAGCCAAACAGGGGGGAACACTGAAGCTTTCTTT. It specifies CAIPSQTGGNTEAFF.

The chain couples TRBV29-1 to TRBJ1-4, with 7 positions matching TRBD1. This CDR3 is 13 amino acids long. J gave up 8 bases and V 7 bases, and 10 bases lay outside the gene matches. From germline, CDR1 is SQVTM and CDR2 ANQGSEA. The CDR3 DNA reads TGCAGCGCGGCAACAGGGGCGGGGGAAAAACTGTTTTTT. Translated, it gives CSAATGAGEKLFF.